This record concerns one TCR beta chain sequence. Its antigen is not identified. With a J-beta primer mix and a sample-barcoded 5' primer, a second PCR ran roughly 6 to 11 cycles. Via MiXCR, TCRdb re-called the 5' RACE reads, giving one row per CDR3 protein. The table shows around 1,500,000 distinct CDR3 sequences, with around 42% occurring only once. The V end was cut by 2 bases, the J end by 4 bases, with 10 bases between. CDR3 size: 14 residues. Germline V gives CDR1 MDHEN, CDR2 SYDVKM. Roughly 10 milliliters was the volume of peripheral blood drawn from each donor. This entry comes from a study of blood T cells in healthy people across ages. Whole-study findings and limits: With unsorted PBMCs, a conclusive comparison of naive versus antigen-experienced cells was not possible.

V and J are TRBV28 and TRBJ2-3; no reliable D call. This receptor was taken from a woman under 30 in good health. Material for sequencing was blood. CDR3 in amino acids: CASSLGTDSDTQYF. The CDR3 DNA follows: TGTGCCAGCAGTTTAGGTACGGATTCAGATACGCAGTATTTT. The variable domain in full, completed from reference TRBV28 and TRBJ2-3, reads DVKVTQSSRYLVKRTGEKVFLECVQDMDHENMFWYRQDPGLGLRLIYFSYDVKMKEKGDIPEGYSVSREKKERFSLILESASTNQTSMYLCASSLGTDSDTQYFGPGTRLTVL.